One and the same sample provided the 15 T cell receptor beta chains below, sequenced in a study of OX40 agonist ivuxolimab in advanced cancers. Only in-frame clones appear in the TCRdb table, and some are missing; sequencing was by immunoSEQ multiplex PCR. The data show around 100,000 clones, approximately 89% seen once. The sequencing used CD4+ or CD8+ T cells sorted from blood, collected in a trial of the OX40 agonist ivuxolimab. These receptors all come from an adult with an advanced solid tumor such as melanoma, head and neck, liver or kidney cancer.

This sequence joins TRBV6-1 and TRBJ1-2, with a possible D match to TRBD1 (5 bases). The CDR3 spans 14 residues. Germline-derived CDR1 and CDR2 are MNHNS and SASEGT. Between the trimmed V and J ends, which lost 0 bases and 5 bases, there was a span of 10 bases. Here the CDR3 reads CASSEASGRYGYTF. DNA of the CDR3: TGTGCCAGCAGTGAAGCTTCAGGGCGGTATGGCTACACCTTC.

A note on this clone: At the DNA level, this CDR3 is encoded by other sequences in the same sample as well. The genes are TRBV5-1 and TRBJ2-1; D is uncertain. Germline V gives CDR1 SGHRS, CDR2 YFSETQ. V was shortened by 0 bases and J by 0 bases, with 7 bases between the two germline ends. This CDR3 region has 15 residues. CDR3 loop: CASSLVASSYNEQFF. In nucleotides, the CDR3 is TGCGCCAGCAGCTTGGTAGCTAGCTCCTACAATGAGCAGTTCTTC.

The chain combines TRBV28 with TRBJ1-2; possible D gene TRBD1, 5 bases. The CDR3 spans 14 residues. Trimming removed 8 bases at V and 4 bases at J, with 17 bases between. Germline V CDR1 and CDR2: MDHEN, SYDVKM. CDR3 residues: CASQKGRVLYGYTF. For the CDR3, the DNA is TGTGCCAGCCAGAAAGGCAGGGTACTCTATGGCTACACCTTC.

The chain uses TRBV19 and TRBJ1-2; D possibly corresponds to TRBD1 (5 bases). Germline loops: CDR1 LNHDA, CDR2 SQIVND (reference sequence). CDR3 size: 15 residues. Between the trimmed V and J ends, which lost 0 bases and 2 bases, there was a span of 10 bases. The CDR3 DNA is TGTGCCAGTAGTATAGATCCGGGGGTCAACTATGGCTACACCTTC. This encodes CASSIDPGVNYGYTF.

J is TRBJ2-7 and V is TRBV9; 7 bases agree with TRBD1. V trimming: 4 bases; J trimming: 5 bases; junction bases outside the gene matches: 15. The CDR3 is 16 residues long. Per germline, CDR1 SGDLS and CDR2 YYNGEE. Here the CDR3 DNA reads TGTGCCAGCAGCTCCCGACAGGGTAGCTTCCCCCACGAGCAGTACTTC. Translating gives CASSSRQGSFPHEQYF.

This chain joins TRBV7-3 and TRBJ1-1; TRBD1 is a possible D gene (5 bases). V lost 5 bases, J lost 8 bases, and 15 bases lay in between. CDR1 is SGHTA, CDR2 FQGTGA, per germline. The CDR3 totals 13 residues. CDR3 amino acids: CASSQLPGTEAFF. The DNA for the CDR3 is TGTGCCAGCAGCCAACTTCCGGGGACGGAAGCTTTCTTT.

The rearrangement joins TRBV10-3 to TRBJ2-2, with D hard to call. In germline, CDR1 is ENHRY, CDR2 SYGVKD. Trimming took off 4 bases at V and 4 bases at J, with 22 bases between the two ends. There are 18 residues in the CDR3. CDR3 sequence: CAISGLTPGNTGTGELFF. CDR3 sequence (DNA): TGTGCCATCAGTGGGTTGACTCCGGGCAACACGGGCACCGGGGAGCTGTTTTTT.

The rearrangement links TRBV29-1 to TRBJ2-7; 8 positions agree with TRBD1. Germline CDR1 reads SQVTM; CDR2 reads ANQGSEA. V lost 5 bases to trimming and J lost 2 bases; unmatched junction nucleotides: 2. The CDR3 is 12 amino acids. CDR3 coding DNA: TGCAGCGTTTCGACAGGGGCCTACGAGCAGTACTTC. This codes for CSVSTGAYEQYF.

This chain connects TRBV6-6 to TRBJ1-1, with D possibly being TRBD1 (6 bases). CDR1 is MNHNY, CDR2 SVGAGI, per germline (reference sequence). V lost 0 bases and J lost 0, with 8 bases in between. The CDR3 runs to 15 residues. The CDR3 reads CASSYSGQMNTEAFF. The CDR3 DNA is TGTGCCAGCAGTTACTCCGGACAGATGAACACTGAAGCTTTCTTT.

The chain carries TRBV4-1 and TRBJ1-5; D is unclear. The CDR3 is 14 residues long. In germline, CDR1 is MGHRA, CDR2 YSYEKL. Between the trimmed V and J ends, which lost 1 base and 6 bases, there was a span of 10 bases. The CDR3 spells CASSQAGLGQPQHF. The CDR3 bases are TGCGCCAGCAGCCAAGCAGGTTTAGGTCAGCCCCAGCATTTT.

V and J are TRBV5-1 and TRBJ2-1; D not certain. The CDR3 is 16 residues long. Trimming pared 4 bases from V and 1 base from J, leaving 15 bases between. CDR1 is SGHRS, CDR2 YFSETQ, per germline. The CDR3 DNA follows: TGCGCCAGCAGCCCCGGAGCCTCCACATCCTACAATGAGCAGTTCTTC. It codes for CASSPGASTSYNEQFF.

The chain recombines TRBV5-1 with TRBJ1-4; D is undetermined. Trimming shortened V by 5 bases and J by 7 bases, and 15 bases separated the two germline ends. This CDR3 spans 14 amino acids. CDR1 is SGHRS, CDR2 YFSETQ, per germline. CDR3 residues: CASRADPTAEKLFF. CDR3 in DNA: TGCGCCAGCAGGGCAGACCCGACGGCTGAAAAACTGTTTTTT.

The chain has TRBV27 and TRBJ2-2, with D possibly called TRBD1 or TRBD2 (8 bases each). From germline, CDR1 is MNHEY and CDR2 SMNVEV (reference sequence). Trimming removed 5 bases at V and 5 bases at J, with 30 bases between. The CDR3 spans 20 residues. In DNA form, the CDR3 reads TGTGCCAGCAGTGCGGGGGGTGGCTGGGGTCGACACAGGGGGACCGGGGAGCTGTTTTTT. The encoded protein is CASSAGGGWGRHRGTGELFF.

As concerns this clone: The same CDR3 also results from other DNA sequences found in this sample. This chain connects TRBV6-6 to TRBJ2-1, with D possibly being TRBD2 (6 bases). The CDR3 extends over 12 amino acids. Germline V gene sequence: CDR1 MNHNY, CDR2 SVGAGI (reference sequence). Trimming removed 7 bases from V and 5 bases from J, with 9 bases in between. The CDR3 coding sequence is TGTGCCAGCACTCTAGCGAACAATGAGCAGTTCTTC. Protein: CASTLANNEQFF.

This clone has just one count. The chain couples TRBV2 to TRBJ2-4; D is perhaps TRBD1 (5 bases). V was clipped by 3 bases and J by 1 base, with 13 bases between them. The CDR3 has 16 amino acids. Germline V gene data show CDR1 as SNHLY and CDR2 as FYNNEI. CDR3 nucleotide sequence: TGTGCCAGCAGTGATCAGGGAACACTGGCCAAAAACATTCAGTACTTC. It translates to CASSDQGTLAKNIQYF.